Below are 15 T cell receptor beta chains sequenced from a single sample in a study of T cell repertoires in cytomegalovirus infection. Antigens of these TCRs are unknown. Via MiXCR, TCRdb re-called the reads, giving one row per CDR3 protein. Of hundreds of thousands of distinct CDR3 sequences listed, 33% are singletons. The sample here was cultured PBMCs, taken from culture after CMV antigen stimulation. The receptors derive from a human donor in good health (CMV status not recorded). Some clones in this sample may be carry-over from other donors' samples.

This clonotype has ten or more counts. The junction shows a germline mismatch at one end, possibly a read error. CDR3 amino acids: CASSQPGEPRSF. Written as DNA, the CDR3 is TGTGCCAGCAGTCAACCCGGCGAGCCCAGGTCCTTC. The chain combines TRBV6-2 or TRBV6-3 with TRBJ2-1; no clear D gene. CDR3 length equals 12 residues. CDR1 is MNHEY, CDR2 SVGEGT, per germline.

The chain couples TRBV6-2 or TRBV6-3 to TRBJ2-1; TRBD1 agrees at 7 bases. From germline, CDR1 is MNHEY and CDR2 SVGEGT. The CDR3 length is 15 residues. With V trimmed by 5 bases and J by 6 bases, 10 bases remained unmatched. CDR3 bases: TGTGCCAGCAGTCAACCGAGACAGGGTGGCAATGAGCAGTTCTTC. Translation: CASSQPRQGGNEQFF.

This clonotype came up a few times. The CDR3, as DNA: TGTGCCAGCAGCGTAGCGGGAGTTTTTTACGAGCAGTACGTC. The encoded protein is CASSVAGVFYEQYV. The chain couples TRBV11-2 to TRBJ2-7, with 9 bases that match TRBD2. There are 14 residues in the CDR3. The germline gives CDR1 SGHAT, CDR2 FQNNGV. V lost 5 bases to trimming and J lost 4 bases; unmatched junction nucleotides: 6.

CDR3 sequence reads: CASSQDPTYEQYV. The CDR3 DNA is TGCGCCAGCAGCCAAGATCCAACCTACGAGCAGTACGTC. The chain joins TRBV4-1 to TRBJ2-7; no reliable D call. In germline, CDR1 is MGHRA, CDR2 YSYEKL. Trimming removed 0 bases at V and 2 bases at J, with 5 bases between. This CDR3 has 13 amino acids.

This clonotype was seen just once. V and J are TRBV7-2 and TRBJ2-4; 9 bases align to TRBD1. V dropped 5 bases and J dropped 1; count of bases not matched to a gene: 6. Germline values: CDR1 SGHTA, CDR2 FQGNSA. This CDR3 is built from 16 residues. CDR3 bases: TGTGCCAGCAGCCCCGGGACAGGGATCGCCAAAAACATTCAGTACTTC. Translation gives CASSPGTGIAKNIQYF.

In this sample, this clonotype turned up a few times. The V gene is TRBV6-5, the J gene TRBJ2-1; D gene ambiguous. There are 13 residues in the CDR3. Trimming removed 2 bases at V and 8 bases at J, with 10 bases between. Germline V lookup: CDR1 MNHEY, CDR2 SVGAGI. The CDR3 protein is CASSYTSYDEQFF. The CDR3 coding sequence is TGTGCCAGCAGTTACACCTCTTACGATGAGCAGTTCTTC.

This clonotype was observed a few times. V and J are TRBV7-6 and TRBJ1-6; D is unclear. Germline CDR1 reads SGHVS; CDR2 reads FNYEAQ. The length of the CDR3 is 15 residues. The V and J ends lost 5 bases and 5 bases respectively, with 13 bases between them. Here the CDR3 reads CASSQWTANNSPLHF. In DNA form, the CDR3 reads TGTGCCAGCAGCCAATGGACGGCAAATAATTCACCCCTCCACTTT.

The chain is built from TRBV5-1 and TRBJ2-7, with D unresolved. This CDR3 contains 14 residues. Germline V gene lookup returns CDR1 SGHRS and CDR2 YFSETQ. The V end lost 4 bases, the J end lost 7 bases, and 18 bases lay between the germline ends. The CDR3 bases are TGCGCCAGCAGCCGGCCCCCCGTGTTGGGGGAGCAGTACTTC. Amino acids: CASSRPPVLGEQYF. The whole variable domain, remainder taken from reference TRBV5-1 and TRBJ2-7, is KAGVTQTPRYLIKTRGQQVTLSCSPISGHRSVSWYQQTPGQGLQFLFEYFSETQRNKGNFPGRFSGRQFSNSRSEMNVSTLELGDSALYLCASSRPPVLGEQYFGPGTRLTVT.

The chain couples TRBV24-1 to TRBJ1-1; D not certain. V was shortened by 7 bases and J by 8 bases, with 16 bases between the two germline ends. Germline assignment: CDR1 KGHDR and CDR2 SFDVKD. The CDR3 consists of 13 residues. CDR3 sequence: CATSDQTTREAFF. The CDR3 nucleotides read TGTGCCACCAGCGATCAAACGACCAGGGAAGCTTTCTTT.

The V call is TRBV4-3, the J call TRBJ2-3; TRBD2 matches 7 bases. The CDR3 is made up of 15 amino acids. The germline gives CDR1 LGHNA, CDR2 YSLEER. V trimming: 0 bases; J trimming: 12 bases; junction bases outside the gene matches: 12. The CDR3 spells CASSQDRSPGLSQYF. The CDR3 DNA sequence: TGCGCCAGCAGCCAAGATCGGAGCCCGGGACTATCCCAGTATTTT.

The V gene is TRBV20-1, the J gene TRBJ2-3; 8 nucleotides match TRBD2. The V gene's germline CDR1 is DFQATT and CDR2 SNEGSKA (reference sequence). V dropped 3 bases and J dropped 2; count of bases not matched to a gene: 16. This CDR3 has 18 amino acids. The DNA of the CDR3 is TGCAGTGCTAGGGCTCCCCCCGGGCGGGAGGTACCCACAGATACGCAGTATTTT. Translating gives CSARAPPGREVPTDTQYF.

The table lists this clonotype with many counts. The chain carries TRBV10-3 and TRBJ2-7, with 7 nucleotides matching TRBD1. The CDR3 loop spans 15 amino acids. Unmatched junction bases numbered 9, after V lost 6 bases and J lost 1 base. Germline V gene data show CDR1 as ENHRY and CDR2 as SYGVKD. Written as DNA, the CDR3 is TGTGCCATCAGACAAGACAGGGCGTTATCCTACGAGCAGTACTTC. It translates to CAIRQDRALSYEQYF.

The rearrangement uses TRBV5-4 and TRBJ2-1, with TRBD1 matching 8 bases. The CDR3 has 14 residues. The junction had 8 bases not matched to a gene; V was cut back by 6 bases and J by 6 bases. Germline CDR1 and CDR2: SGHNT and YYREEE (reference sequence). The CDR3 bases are TGTGCCAGCACTAAGGACAGGGAGTTCAATGAGCAGTTCTTC. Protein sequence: CASTKDREFNEQFF.

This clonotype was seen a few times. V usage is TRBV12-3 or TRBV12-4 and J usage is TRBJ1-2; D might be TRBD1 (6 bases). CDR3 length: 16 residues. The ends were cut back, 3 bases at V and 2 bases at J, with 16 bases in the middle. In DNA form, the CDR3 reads TGTGCCAGCAGTTTCCTCCCCCGGGGGCCGAACTATGGCTACACCTTC. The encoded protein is CASSFLPRGPNYGYTF.

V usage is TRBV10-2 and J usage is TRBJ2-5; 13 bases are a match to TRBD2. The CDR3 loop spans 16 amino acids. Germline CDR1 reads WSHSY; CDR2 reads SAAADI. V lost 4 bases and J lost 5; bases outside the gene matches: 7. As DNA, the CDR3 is TGCGCCAGCAGTGGCGGACTAGCGGGAGATCACGAGACCCAGTACTTC. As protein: CASSGGLAGDHETQYF.